This T cell receptor (beta chain) came from a study of blood T cell repertoires in COVID-19. CDR1 is SGHTA, CDR2 FQGNSA, per germline. Trimming shortened V by 5 bases and J by 3 bases, and 14 bases separated the two germline ends. This CDR3 region has 14 residues. In the source study's methods: Quantification of nucleated cells was approximated via reference gene primer amplification. TCRdb's table, derived via immunoSEQ multiplex PCR, lists solely in-frame clones and lacks some. That table is the source of V, J and clone size, and D and trimming were worked out from the DNA. The sample holds around 140,000 clones, almost 85% seen once.

The sample comprised PBMCs or T cells enriched from blood (not recorded which). This chain joins TRBV7-2 and TRBJ2-7, with no clear D. The clonotype comes from a woman aged 50 to 65 with acute COVID-19. The CDR3: CASSPNNARYEQYF. In nucleotides, the CDR3 is TGTGCCAGCAGCCCAAATAATGCGCGCTACGAGCAGTACTTC.